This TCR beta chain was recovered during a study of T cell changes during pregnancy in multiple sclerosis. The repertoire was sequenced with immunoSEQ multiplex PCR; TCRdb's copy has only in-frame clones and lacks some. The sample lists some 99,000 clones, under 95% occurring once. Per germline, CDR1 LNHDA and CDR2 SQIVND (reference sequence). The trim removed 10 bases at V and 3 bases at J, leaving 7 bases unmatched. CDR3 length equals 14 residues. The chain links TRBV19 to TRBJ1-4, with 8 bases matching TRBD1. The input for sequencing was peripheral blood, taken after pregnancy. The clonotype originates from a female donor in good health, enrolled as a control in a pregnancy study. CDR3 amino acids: CATHPGGSNEKLFF. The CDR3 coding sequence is TGTGCCACCCATCCAGGGGGCTCTAATGAAAAACTGTTTTTT.